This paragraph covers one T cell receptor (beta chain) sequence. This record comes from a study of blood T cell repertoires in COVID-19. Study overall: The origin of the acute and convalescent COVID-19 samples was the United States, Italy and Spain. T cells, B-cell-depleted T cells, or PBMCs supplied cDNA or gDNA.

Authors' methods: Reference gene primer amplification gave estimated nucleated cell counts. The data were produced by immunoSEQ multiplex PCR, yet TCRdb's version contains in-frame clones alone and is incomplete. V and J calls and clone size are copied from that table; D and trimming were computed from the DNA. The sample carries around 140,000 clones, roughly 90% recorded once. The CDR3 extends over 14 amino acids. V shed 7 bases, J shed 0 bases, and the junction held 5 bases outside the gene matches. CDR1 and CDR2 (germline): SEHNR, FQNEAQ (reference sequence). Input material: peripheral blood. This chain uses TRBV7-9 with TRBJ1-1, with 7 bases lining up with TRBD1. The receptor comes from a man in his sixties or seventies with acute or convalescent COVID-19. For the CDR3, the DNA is TGTGCCAGCAACCGGGACAGCTTGAACACTGAAGCTTTCTTT. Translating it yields CASNRDSLNTEAFF.